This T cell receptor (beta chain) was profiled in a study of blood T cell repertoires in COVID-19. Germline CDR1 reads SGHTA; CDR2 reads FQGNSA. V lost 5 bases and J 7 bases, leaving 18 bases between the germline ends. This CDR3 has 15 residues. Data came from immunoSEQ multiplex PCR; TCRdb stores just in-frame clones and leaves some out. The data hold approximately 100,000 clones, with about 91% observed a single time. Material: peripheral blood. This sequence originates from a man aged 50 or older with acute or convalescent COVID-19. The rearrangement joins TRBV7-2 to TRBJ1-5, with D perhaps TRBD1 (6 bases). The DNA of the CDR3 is TGTGCCAGCAGCAACGGACAGCTTCCGGGGCAGCCCCAGCATTTT. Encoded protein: CASSNGQLPGQPQHF.